Given below is one TCR beta chain in context. Antigen unknown. This entry belongs to a study of shared clonotypes between healthy human individuals. Whole-study context: With ages of 18 to 49, the donors were two women and a few men. Findings of the study overall: Clonotype sharing levels among donors were expected to vary with sequencing depth. Rarefaction demonstrated incomplete sorted-subset sequencing despite large depth.

The CDR3 is 14 residues long. Trimming removed 1 base from V and 8 bases from J; junction bases left unmatched: 5. Germline V lookup: CDR1 SGHRS, CDR2 YFSETQ. Authors' processing steps: There were no quality scores in the junction-only immunoSEQ sequences, so filtering differed. Method: immunoSEQ multiplex PCR; TCRdb's copy keeps in-frame clones and lacks some. From that table come the V and J calls and clone size; the DNA was used to work out D and trimming. The repertoire holds 2 million to 3 million clones, 80% to 95% seen once, with approximately 0.35% in the top ten. The chain links TRBV5-1 to TRBJ1-3; 8 nucleotides agree with TRBD1. Sequencing was carried out using naive CD4+ T cells from PBMCs. Described subset: CD45RA+ positively selected. The receptor's source is a man in his late teens or twenties in good health. Some clones in this sample may be carry-over from other donors' samples. In DNA, the CDR3 is TGCGCCAGCAGCTTGAGTCAGGGGGCTGACACCATATATTTT. Its translation is CASSLSQGADTIYF.